This TCR beta chain was found in a study of blood T cell repertoires in COVID-19. Germline V gene data show CDR1 as LGHDT and CDR2 as YNNKEL (reference sequence). The CDR3 totals 13 residues. V dropped 6 bases and J dropped 0 bases, with 5 bases sitting between them. This study enrolled people aged roughly 18 to 90 from roughly 24 US geographic areas. Donors were grouped by their self-reported clinical history. Some clones are missing from TCRdb's copy, which holds only in-frame ones; the method was immunoSEQ multiplex PCR. The data show approximately 210,000 clones, approximately 81% seen once. This TCR came from a woman in her forties or fifties with acute COVID-19. The specimen was PBMCs or T cells enriched from blood (not recorded which). The chain uses TRBV3-1 (or the pseudogene TRBV3-2) and TRBJ1-4; D uncertain. The CDR3 loop reads CASRHTTNEKLFF. The DNA of the CDR3 is TGTGCCAGCAGACACACAACTAATGAAAAACTGTTTTTT.